This section outlines one T cell receptor (beta chain) sequence together with its context. The germline CDR1 and CDR2 sequences are MDHEN and SYDVKM. The J segment lost 8 bases and the V segment lost 5 bases, leaving 11 bases of the junction unmatched. The CDR3 covers 14 residues. For each subset, genomic DNA was distributed in equal portions over several immunoSEQ plates. Here immunoSEQ multiplex PCR was the method, and the copy in TCRdb shows in-frame clones only, minus some. The profile shows roughly 2.2 million clones, about 92% of them singletons. This sample is part of a study of shared clonotypes between healthy human individuals. On the study more broadly: In total, the donors were a couple of women and a few men aged 18 to 49.

This receptor was taken from a man younger than 35 in good health. Some clones in this sample may be carry-over from other donors' samples. The chain couples TRBV28 to TRBJ1-2, with 7 bases matching TRBD1. Source material: naive CD4+ T cells from PBMCs. Subset described: CD45RA+ positively selected. This CDR3 reads CASSGILETGGYTF. The CDR3 nucleotides are TGTGCCAGCAGTGGAATCCTCGAGACAGGGGGCTACACCTTC.